A single sample gave rise to the 22 T cell receptor beta chains below, sequenced in a study of T cell responses to AZD1222 COVID-19 vaccine. The method was immunoSEQ multiplex PCR; TCRdb's version includes in-frame clones alone and lacks a portion of them. The sample has 100,000 to 120,000 clones; about 90% are singletons. Specimen: peripheral blood, collected 28 days after the second AZD1222 dose. Every receptor here comes from an adult who received the AZD1222 COVID-19 vaccine.

This chain links TRBV28 with TRBJ2-1, with a possible D match to TRBD2 (6 bases). The V end was cut by 3 bases, the J end by 6 bases, with 15 bases between. Germline V gene sequence: CDR1 MDHEN, CDR2 SYDVKM. The CDR3 length is 15 residues. The CDR3 nucleotides read TGTGCCAGCAGTTTGGGGGGTATCCGGCCCAATGAGCAGTTCTTC. This gives the protein CASSLGGIRPNEQFF.

This clone was detected once. The chain joins TRBV7-8 to TRBJ2-5, with TRBD2 matching 10 bases. The CDR3 sequence is 15 residues long. J gave up 12 bases and V 4 bases, and 14 bases lay outside the gene matches. Germline V gene data show CDR1 as SGHVS and CDR2 as FQNEAQ. CDR3 nucleotides: TGTGCCAGCAGCTCTATAATACTCCAAGCGGGGGGGAAGTACTTC. It encodes CASSSIILQAGGKYF.

This clone was seen only once. The chain links TRBV12-3 or TRBV12-4 to TRBJ1-2; no definite D call. V was clipped by 3 bases and J by 4 bases, with 6 bases between them. CDR3 size: 12 residues. The CDR3 loop reads CASSFGIYGYTF. CDR3 nucleotide sequence: TGTGCCAGCAGTTTCGGAATCTATGGCTACACCTTC.

This clone showed up just once. The V and J genes are TRBV10-3 and TRBJ1-1, with D hard to call. V was pared by 4 bases and J by 2 bases, with 17 bases between. The V gene's germline CDR1 is ENHRY and CDR2 SYGVKD. This CDR3 has 16 residues. CDR3 protein: CAISARGPGGNTEAFF. In nucleotides, the CDR3 is TGTGCCATCAGTGCGCGAGGGCCCGGCGGTAACACTGAAGCTTTCTTT.

This clone was counted once. V is TRBV6-5 and J is TRBJ2-7, with 10 bases lining up with TRBD1. The CDR3 runs 15 residues. CDR1 and CDR2 (germline): MNHEY, SVGAGI. The J segment lost 7 bases and the V segment lost 2 bases, leaving 8 bases of the junction unmatched. CDR3 sequence reads: CASSYSGQGVWEQYF. The CDR3 bases are TGTGCCAGCAGTTACAGCGGACAGGGGGTTTGGGAGCAGTACTTC.

The chain has TRBV2 and TRBJ1-6; perhaps TRBD1 as D (6 bases). CDR1 is SNHLY, CDR2 FYNNEI, per germline. Trimming took 6 bases from V and 5 from J, leaving 14 bases between them. The CDR3 is 15 residues long. The CDR3 nucleotides read TGTGCCAGCAGGATCCGGGACACTAATAATTCACCCCTCCACTTT. It encodes CASRIRDTNNSPLHF. Drawing the rest from reference TRBV2 and TRBJ1-6, the complete variable domain is EPEVTQTPSHQVTQMGQEVILRCVPISNHLYFYWYRQILGQKVEFLVSFYNNEISEKSEIFDDQFSVERPDGSNFTLKIRSTKLEDSAMYFCASRIRDTNNSPLHFGNGTRLTVT.

The rearrangement links TRBV7-9 to TRBJ1-5; D remains ambiguous. Germline V lookup: CDR1 SEHNR, CDR2 FQNEAQ (reference sequence). Between the trimmed V and J ends, which lost 5 bases and 3 bases, there was a span of 14 bases. The CDR3 spans 15 residues. The DNA for the CDR3 is TGTGCCAGCAGCAACCAAGGAGGTTACAATCAGCCCCAGCATTTT. Protein product: CASSNQGGYNQPQHF.

The chain links TRBV27 to TRBJ2-5; 9 nucleotides match TRBD2. V lost 4 bases and J lost 5; bases outside the gene matches: 17. There are 18 residues in the CDR3. Germline V lookup: CDR1 MNHEY, CDR2 SMNVEV (reference sequence). CDR3 residues: CASSSLGAGGHKRETQYF. CDR3 coding DNA: TGTGCCAGCAGTTCCCTCGGGGCGGGGGGGCATAAGCGGGAGACCCAGTACTTC.

The chain is built from TRBV7-6 and TRBJ1-1; the match to TRBD1 covers 12 bases. The CDR3 runs to 16 residues. Germline CDR1 reads SGHVS; CDR2 reads FNYEAQ. V shed 5 bases and J 5 bases; nucleotides not matched to a gene: 9. For the CDR3, the DNA is TGTGCCAGCAGCCTGGGACAGGGGGCGTCGGTTACTGAAGCTTTCTTT. Translated, it gives CASSLGQGASVTEAFF.

V and J are TRBV6-1 and TRBJ1-6, with D hard to call. This CDR3 is built from 17 residues. Trimming took 4 bases from V and 1 from J, leaving 14 bases between them. CDR1 is MNHNS and CDR2 is SASEGT in the germline V gene. The CDR3 bases are TGTGCCAGCAGTGGGCAGGCGATCCTTTCCTATAATTCACCCCTCCACTTT. As protein: CASSGQAILSYNSPLHF.

The rearrangement links TRBV6-1 to TRBJ2-1, with D uncertain. The CDR3 sequence is 13 residues long. CDR1 and CDR2 from the germline V gene are MNHNS and SASEGT. Trimming shortened V by 2 bases and J by 5 bases, and 7 bases separated the two germline ends. CDR3 residues: CASSETRDNEQFF. CDR3 DNA: TGTGCCAGCAGTGAAACCAGAGACAATGAGCAGTTCTTC.

This chain joins TRBV2 and TRBJ1-6; the D gene is possibly TRBD1 (5 bases). This CDR3 has 17 residues. Germline CDR1 SNHLY, CDR2 FYNNEI. V was trimmed by 4 bases and J by 4 bases, leaving 17 bases between them. The CDR3 reads CASSGDHSSRYNSPLHF. The CDR3 DNA reads as TGTGCCAGCAGTGGGGACCACTCATCGCGTTATAATTCACCCCTCCACTTT. The full variable domain, in which reference TRBV2 and TRBJ1-6 provide the parts outside the CDR3, is EPEVTQTPSHQVTQMGQEVILRCVPISNHLYFYWYRQILGQKVEFLVSFYNNEISEKSEIFDDQFSVERPDGSNFTLKIRSTKLEDSAMYFCASSGDHSSRYNSPLHFGNGTRLTVT.

The chain carries TRBV3-1 (or the pseudogene TRBV3-2) and TRBJ2-1, with a possible D match to TRBD1 (5 bases). This CDR3 is built from 18 residues. V was trimmed by 2 bases and J by 9 bases, leaving 26 bases between them. Germline values: CDR1 LGHDT, CDR2 YNNKEL (reference sequence). CDR3 sequence (DNA): TGTGCCAGCAGCCAACGATTTAGGGGAATCGGGCGTGCAGGTGAGCAGTTCTTC. Its protein is CASSQRFRGIGRAGEQFF.

The V call is TRBV7-9, the J call TRBJ1-2; the D is unclear. Deletions cut 5 bases from V and 2 bases from J, with 12 bases between. Germline lookup yields CDR1 SEHNR and CDR2 FQNEAQ (reference sequence). This CDR3 has 14 amino acids. The DNA of the CDR3 is TGTGCCAGCAGCGCCCAGACGAGGAACTATGGCTACACCTTC. This translates into CASSAQTRNYGYTF. The entire variable domain, with the rest obtained from reference TRBV7-9 and TRBJ1-2, is as follows: DTGVSQNPRHKITKRGQNVTFRCDPISEHNRLYWYRQTLGQGPEFLTYFQNEAQLEKSRLLSDRFSAERPKGSFSTLEIQRTEQGDSAMYLCASSAQTRNYGYTFGSGTRLTVV.

The chain carries TRBV5-1 and TRBJ1-4, with 10 bases that match TRBD1. This CDR3 has 15 residues. CDR1 and CDR2 from the germline V gene are SGHRS and YFSETQ. Trimming took 4 bases from V and 5 from J; bases not matched to a gene: 5. For the CDR3, the DNA is TGCGCCAGCAGCCCCCGGACAGGGGGGAATGAAAAACTGTTTTTT. It yields the protein CASSPRTGGNEKLFF.

The gene calls are TRBV6-1 and TRBJ1-1; D not certain. CDR1 is MNHNS, CDR2 SASEGT, per germline. The CDR3 sequence is 13 residues long. V lost 2 bases and J lost 3, with 7 bases in between. The CDR3: CASSEIEDTEAFF. Written as DNA, the CDR3 is TGTGCCAGCAGTGAAATAGAGGACACTGAAGCTTTCTTT.

This chain joins TRBV18 and TRBJ2-7; the D gene is possibly TRBD1 (5 bases). Trimming cost V 3 bases and J 5 bases, with 17 bases left between them. The CDR3 spans 15 residues. The germline CDR1 and CDR2 sequences are KGHSH and LQKENI. CDR3 in DNA: TGTGCCAGCTCACCCCTCGACAGTACCCCTCACGAGCAGTACTTC. The encoded protein is CASSPLDSTPHEQYF.

Note on this clone: An end of the junction does not agree with germline; a read error may underlie this. The V gene is TRBV6-1, the J gene TRBJ1-3; a possible D gene is TRBD1 (6 bases). Germline V gene lookup returns CDR1 MNHNS and CDR2 SASEGT. This CDR3 contains 15 residues. The DNA of the CDR3 is TGTGCCAGCAGAGAAGAAGGGGGCTCTGGAAACACCATATATTTT. This codes for CASREEGGSGNTIYF.

A remark on this clone: Sequence at one end of the junction differs from germline and may be a read error. The chain carries TRBV7-7 and TRBJ1-1, with D possibly being TRBD1 (5 bases). In germline, CDR1 is SSHAT, CDR2 FNYEAQ (reference sequence). The CDR3 is made up of 13 amino acids. CDR3 sequence: CASSFGGNTEAFF. The DNA for the CDR3 is TGTGCTAGCAGCTTCGGGGGGAACACTGAAGCTTTCTTT.

The chain uses TRBV5-1 and TRBJ2-5, with 9 bases matching TRBD2. V gave up 4 bases and J gave up 2 bases; unmatched junction bases: 3. The CDR3 contains 14 residues. Germline CDR1 SGHRS, CDR2 YFSETQ. The DNA of the CDR3 is TGCGCCAGCAGCGCCACTAGCGGGCAAGAGACCCAGTACTTC. This translates into CASSATSGQETQYF.

This clone has just a few counts. V gene TRBV4-1 combines with J gene TRBJ1-3, with D hard to call. Trimming cost V 0 bases and J 4 bases, with 13 bases left between them. Germline-derived CDR1 and CDR2 are MGHRA and YSYEKL. The CDR3 runs to 16 residues. The CDR3 DNA is TGCGCCAGCAGCCAAGATCCCCAATCCGGAGGAAACACCATATATTTT. Protein product: CASSQDPQSGGNTIYF.

The chain carries TRBV12-3 or TRBV12-4 and TRBJ1-6, with unresolved D. The CDR3 loop spans 12 amino acids. The V gene lost 3 bases and the J gene lost 9 bases, with 6 bases spanning the gap. In nucleotides, the CDR3 is TGTGCCAGCAGTTTGTTGAGTTCACCCCTCCACTTT. This gives the protein CASSLLSSPLHF.